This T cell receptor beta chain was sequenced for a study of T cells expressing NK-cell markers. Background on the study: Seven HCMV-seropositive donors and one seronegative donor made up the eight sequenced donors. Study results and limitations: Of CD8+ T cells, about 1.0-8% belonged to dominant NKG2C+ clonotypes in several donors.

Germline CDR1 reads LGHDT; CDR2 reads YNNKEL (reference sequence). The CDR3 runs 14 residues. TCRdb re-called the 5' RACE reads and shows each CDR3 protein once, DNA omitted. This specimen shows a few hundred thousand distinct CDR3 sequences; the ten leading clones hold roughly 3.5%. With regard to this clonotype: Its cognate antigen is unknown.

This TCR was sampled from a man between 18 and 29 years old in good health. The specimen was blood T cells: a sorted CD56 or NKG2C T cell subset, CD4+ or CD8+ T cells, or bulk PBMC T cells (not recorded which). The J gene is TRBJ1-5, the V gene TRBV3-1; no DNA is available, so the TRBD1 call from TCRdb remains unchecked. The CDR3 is CASSQEQGNQPQHF.